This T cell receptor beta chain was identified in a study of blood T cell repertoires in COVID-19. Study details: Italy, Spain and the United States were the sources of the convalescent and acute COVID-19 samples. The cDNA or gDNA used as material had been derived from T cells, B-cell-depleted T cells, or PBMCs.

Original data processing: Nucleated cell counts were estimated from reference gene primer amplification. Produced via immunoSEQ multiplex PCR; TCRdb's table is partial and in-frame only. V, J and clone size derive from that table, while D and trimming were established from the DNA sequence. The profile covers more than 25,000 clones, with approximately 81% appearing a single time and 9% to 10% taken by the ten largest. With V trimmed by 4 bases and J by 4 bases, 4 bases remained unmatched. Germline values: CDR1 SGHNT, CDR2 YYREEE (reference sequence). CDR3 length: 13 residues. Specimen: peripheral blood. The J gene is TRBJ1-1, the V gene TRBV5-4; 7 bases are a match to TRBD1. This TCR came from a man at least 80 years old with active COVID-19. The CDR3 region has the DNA TGTGCCAGCAGCCCTGACAGGGTCACTGAAGCTTTCTTT. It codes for CASSPDRVTEAFF.